This TCR beta chain is from a study of T cells after yellow fever vaccination. Background on the study: Fractions of low cell number were prepared using SMART-Seq v4 Ultra Low Input.

UMIs were added to TCR cDNA along with a universal primer site when it was made by 5'RACE template switching. TCRdb called the 5' RACE reads again in MiXCR, with one record for every CDR3 protein. The sample includes 150,000 to 200,000 distinct CDR3 sequences, 9.3% of them seen just once. Notes on the study in general: The bulk population could contribute abundant contaminating clonotypes to FACS-sorted repertoires.

Trimming shortened V by 5 bases and J by 4 bases, and 17 bases separated the two germline ends. CDR3 length equals 15 residues. Germline loops: CDR1 SGHVS, CDR2 FQNEAQ. This clonotype has only a few counts. The target antigen is unknown. This TCR was sampled from a young man who received the YFV17D yellow fever vaccine. The chain links TRBV7-8 to TRBJ1-2; no clear D gene. Sequencing used CD8+ T cells sorted from PBMCs, obtained 45 days after the yellow fever booster vaccination. The CDR3 here is CASSLRRQKPYGYTF. In DNA, the CDR3 is TGTGCCAGCAGCCTCCGACGGCAGAAGCCCTATGGCTACACCTTC.